This T cell receptor (beta chain) comes out of a study of response to subunit inactivated influenza vaccine. Germline CDR1 is SNHLY and CDR2 is FYNNEI. The ends lost 4 bases at V and 6 bases at J; junction bases unmatched: 6. The CDR3 has 15 amino acids. From the RT-PCR reads, TCRdb called clonotypes with MiXCR, one entry per CDR3 protein. The table has 500,000 to 550,000 distinct CDR3 sequences, less than 25% seen once. Details on this clonotype: Its antigen is as yet unknown.

General observations from the study: The authors put forward the suggestion that each seasonal influenza vaccination may bring in only a limited number of new T cells.

The same data also contributed to another study, on T cells expressing NK-cell markers. From that report: UMIs were included in TCR beta cDNA generated by 5'RACE template switching. The TCR beta repertoires were obtained from sorted CD3+CD56+NKG2C+, CD3+CD56+NKG2C- and CD3+CD56-NKG2C+ T cells. Top CD8+ clonotypes included the dominant CD3+CD56+NKG2C+ clonotypes in 5 or 6 donors.

This TCR derives from a man in his fifties or sixties who received an inactivated influenza vaccine. The rearrangement uses TRBV2 and TRBJ2-1, with 10 bases fitting TRBD2. This material consisted of CD4+ T cells sorted from PBMCs, taken less than 13 days after vaccination. The CDR3 nucleotides are TGTGCCAGCAGTGGGAGCGGGAGGGCGCCCAATGAGCAGTTCTTC. Residues: CASSGSGRAPNEQFF.